These 21 T cell receptor beta chains share one sample of origin, sequenced in a study of blood T cell repertoires in COVID-19. Using immunoSEQ multiplex PCR, the repertoire was profiled, and TCRdb retains in-frame clones only, with some absent. The sample lists some 230,000 clones, 70% to 85% seen once, with about 15% in the top ten. Sequenced material: PBMCs or T cells enriched from blood (not recorded which). Source of these receptors: a man aged 35 to 55 who had recovered from COVID-19.

The chain is built from TRBV5-1 and TRBJ2-7, with 9 bases fitting TRBD2. Unmatched junction bases numbered 5, after V lost 2 bases and J lost 2 bases. Germline CDR1 SGHRS, CDR2 YFSETQ. The CDR3 has 15 amino acids. This CDR3 is CASSFEGGRAYEQYF. As DNA, the CDR3 is TGCGCCAGCAGCTTCGAGGGCGGGAGGGCCTACGAGCAGTACTTC.

The rearrangement uses TRBV7-9 and TRBJ2-5; 8 bases match TRBD1. Germline assignment: CDR1 SEHNR and CDR2 FQNEAQ (reference sequence). V lost 9 bases to trimming and J lost 4 bases; unmatched junction nucleotides: 4. This CDR3 comprises 12 residues. The CDR3 coding sequence is TGTGCCAGTCCAGGGGGCGCAGAGACCCAGTACTTC. Amino acid sequence: CASPGGAETQYF.

The chain couples TRBV7-8 to TRBJ1-2; 11 bases fit TRBD1. Germline CDR1 is SGHVS and CDR2 is FQNEAQ. The CDR3 length is 15 residues. V lost 2 bases to trimming and J lost 6 bases; unmatched junction nucleotides: 5. The DNA for the CDR3 is TGTGCCAGCAGCTTATTGGGACAGGGGGTCGATGGCTACACCTTC. This translates into CASSLLGQGVDGYTF.

The chain carries TRBV28 and TRBJ1-5; D possibly corresponds to TRBD1 (5 bases). Germline V lookup: CDR1 MDHEN, CDR2 SYDVKM. V shed 6 bases and J shed 4 bases, with 13 bases lying between them. The CDR3 is 14 residues long. CDR3 region: CASSRGGDNQPQHF. CDR3 DNA: TGTGCCAGCAGCCGGGGGGGAGATAATCAGCCCCAGCATTTT.

The chain uses TRBV11-3 and TRBJ2-2; D is possibly TRBD2 (5 bases). V dropped 0 bases and J dropped 1 base, with 9 bases sitting between them. This CDR3 region has 16 residues. From germline, CDR1 is SGHNT and CDR2 YENEEA. CDR3 nucleotides: TGTGCCAGCAGCTTAGAACGGAGCGGGAACACCGGGGAGCTGTTTTTT. Its translation is CASSLERSGNTGELFF.

The chain carries TRBV4-3 and TRBJ1-4; D is undetermined. The CDR3 runs 15 residues. Trimming cost V 8 bases and J 3 bases, with 16 bases left between them. CDR1 and CDR2 from the germline V gene are LGHNA and YSLEER. CDR3 nucleotides: TGCGCCAGCGGACCCGAGGGCAGGCCTAATGAAAAACTGTTTTTT. It codes for CASGPEGRPNEKLFF.

This chain joins TRBV19 and TRBJ2-5; the match to TRBD2 covers 7 bases. The CDR3 has 13 residues. The V segment lost 10 bases and the J segment 1 base; nucleotides outside the gene matches: 6. Germline CDR1 and CDR2: LNHDA and SQIVND (reference sequence). CDR3: CATQAGVQETQYF. The CDR3, as DNA: TGTGCCACCCAGGCGGGGGTCCAAGAGACCCAGTACTTC.

This chain uses TRBV12-3 or TRBV12-4 with TRBJ2-7; no clear D. The V end was cut by 2 bases, the J end by 3 bases, with 8 bases between. CDR3 length equals 13 residues. CDR3 residues: CASSLIPGYEQYF. DNA for the CDR3: TGTGCCAGCAGTTTAATCCCCGGCTACGAGCAGTACTTC.

The gene calls are TRBV3-1 (or the pseudogene TRBV3-2) and TRBJ1-1, with D perhaps TRBD1 (6 bases). Germline loops: CDR1 LGHDT, CDR2 YNNKEL (reference sequence). This CDR3 region has 17 residues. The V and J ends lost 0 bases and 1 base respectively, with 15 bases between them. CDR3 sequence (DNA): TGTGCCAGCAGCCAAGAAATGGCCGGGACACGGAACACTGAAGCTTTCTTT. This gives the protein CASSQEMAGTRNTEAFF.

The V and J genes are TRBV6-5 and TRBJ1-2; 8 bases fit TRBD1. The CDR3 is 16 residues long. Germline CDR1 reads MNHEY; CDR2 reads SVGAGI. J gave up 5 bases and V 0 bases, and 8 bases lay outside the gene matches. The CDR3 loop is CASSYSMGQASYGYTF. Here the CDR3 DNA reads TGTGCCAGCAGTTACTCTATGGGACAGGCCTCGTATGGCTACACCTTC.

This chain uses TRBV5-1 with TRBJ1-1; 8 bases are shared with TRBD1. J lost 2 bases, V lost 0 bases, and 3 bases had no gene match. Germline CDR1 reads SGHRS; CDR2 reads YFSETQ. The CDR3 consists of 15 residues. The CDR3 reads CASSLGDRGNTEAFF. For the CDR3, the DNA is TGCGCCAGCAGCTTGGGAGACAGGGGAAACACTGAAGCTTTCTTT.

This chain connects TRBV5-1 to TRBJ1-4; 7 bases agree with TRBD1. CDR3 length: 14 residues. V lost 2 bases to trimming and J lost 7 bases; unmatched junction nucleotides: 5. Germline CDR1 is SGHRS and CDR2 is YFSETQ. The CDR3 here is CASSFGGQTEKLFF. DNA of the CDR3: TGCGCCAGCAGCTTCGGGGGACAGACTGAAAAACTGTTTTTT.

The chain links TRBV28 to TRBJ2-7; perhaps TRBD1 as D (6 bases). The ends were cut back, 3 bases at V and 3 bases at J, with 12 bases in the middle. The CDR3 loop spans 14 amino acids. Germline lookup yields CDR1 MDHEN and CDR2 SYDVKM. The CDR3 here is CASSFWGRLYEQYF. CDR3 nucleotides: TGTGCCAGCAGTTTTTGGGGGCGGCTCTACGAGCAGTACTTC.

This clone was seen a single time. This chain connects TRBV5-8 to TRBJ1-2; possible D gene TRBD1, 5 bases. With 4 bases removed from V and 7 bases from J, the gap between germline ends came to 11 bases. Germline CDR1 reads SGHTS; CDR2 reads YDEGEE. This CDR3 contains 12 residues. CDR3 sequence reads: CASSVGRGGYTF. In nucleotides, the CDR3 is TGTGCCAGCAGCGTTGGTAGGGGTGGCTACACCTTC.

The chain recombines TRBV27 with TRBJ2-3, with D uncertain. Germline assignment: CDR1 MNHEY and CDR2 SMNVEV (reference sequence). V shed 5 bases and J shed 2 bases, with 11 bases lying between them. The CDR3 consists of 14 residues. CDR3 amino acids: CASSQRYHTDTQYF. In DNA form, the CDR3 reads TGTGCCAGCAGTCAACGGTACCACACAGATACGCAGTATTTT.

The V and J genes are TRBV2 and TRBJ2-7; 7 positions match TRBD1. Germline assignment: CDR1 SNHLY and CDR2 FYNNEI. The J segment lost 9 bases and the V segment lost 1 base, leaving 9 bases of the junction unmatched. The CDR3 runs 14 residues. CDR3 sequence: CASSEEEDRQWQYF. The CDR3 DNA reads as TGTGCCAGCAGTGAAGAGGAGGACAGGCAGTGGCAGTACTTC.

This clone was found once. This chain links TRBV2 with TRBJ1-5; 8 nucleotides match TRBD1. The CDR3 loop spans 14 amino acids. Per germline, CDR1 SNHLY and CDR2 FYNNEI. The V segment lost 7 bases and the J segment 4 bases; nucleotides outside the gene matches: 6. CDR3 coding DNA: TGTGCCAGCAATCTACAGGGGGGAAATCAGCCCCAGCATTTT. Amino acids: CASNLQGGNQPQHF.

The rearrangement uses TRBV6-5 and TRBJ2-3, with TRBD1 matching 7 bases. The CDR3 has 14 amino acids. V shed 4 bases and J 4 bases; nucleotides not matched to a gene: 5. Germline loops: CDR1 MNHEY, CDR2 SVGAGI. The CDR3 loop reads CASSLTGSPDTQYF. The CDR3 nucleotides are TGTGCCAGCAGTTTGACAGGGTCCCCAGATACGCAGTATTTT.

This clone was seen only a few times. The chain recombines TRBV27 with TRBJ2-3; no reliable D call. The V end was cut by 8 bases, the J end by 2 bases, with 8 bases between. The CDR3 consists of 12 residues. Germline CDR1 is MNHEY and CDR2 is SMNVEV (reference sequence). The CDR3 nucleotides read TGTGCCAGCGCCGGGTACACAGATACGCAGTATTTT. It is translated as CASAGYTDTQYF.

The V call is TRBV7-3, the J call TRBJ2-5; D unclear. The CDR3 has 13 amino acids. V was shortened by 5 bases and J by 4 bases, with 11 bases between the two germline ends. Germline V lookup: CDR1 SGHTA, CDR2 FQGTGA. In DNA form, the CDR3 reads TGTGCCAGCAGCACCACCAGAGGAGAGACCCAGTACTTC. As protein: CASSTTRGETQYF.

V and J are TRBV14 and TRBJ1-2, with 11 bases that match TRBD1. Germline assignment: CDR1 SGHDN and CDR2 FVKESK. The V segment lost 4 bases and the J segment 6 bases; nucleotides outside the gene matches: 10. CDR3 length: 16 amino acids. The DNA for the CDR3 is TGTGCCAGCAGCCCTACTACGGGACAGGGGGGACATGGCTACACCTTC. Amino acid sequence: CASSPTTGQGGHGYTF. Full variable domain (remainder filled in from reference TRBV14 and TRBJ1-2): EAGVTQFPSHSVIEKGQTVTLRCDPISGHDNLYWYRRVMGKEIKFLLHFVKESKQDESGMPNNRFLAERTGGTYSTLKVQPAELEDSGVYFCASSPTTGQGGHGYTFGSGTRLTVV.